The present T cell receptor beta chain was sequenced within a study of tumor and adjacent non-tumor tissue in lung cancer. A remark on this clonotype: Mismatch with germline at one junction end may stem from a read error.

RNA was extracted from bulk tissue without any cell sorting. The CDR3 spans 16 residues. Per the germline V gene, CDR1 is LGHNA and CDR2 is YNFKEQ. A modified ARM-PCR protocol with three rounds of nested PCR amplified TCRbeta. TCRdb called the multiplex PCR reads again in MiXCR, with one record for every CDR3 protein. The sample gives fewer than 120,000 distinct CDR3 sequences, 84% of which show up once; 22% is in the top ten. The chain joins TRBV4-2 to TRBJ2-1; TRBD1 aligns across 7 bases. Sequencing was performed on lung tumor tissue. The receptor was isolated from a man in his 70s with non-small cell lung cancer. For the CDR3, the DNA is TGTACCAGCAGCCAAGTAGGGGACAGCTCCTACATTGAGCAGTTCTTC. Translating it yields CTSSQVGDSSYIEQFF.